This TCR beta chain was identified during a study of cytomegalovirus exposure and HLA in healthy donors (dated by TCRdb to 2016 to 2017). Regarding the complete study: According to an earlier analysis of a few hundred of the donors, roughly 180 million T cells yielded 100 million or so unique TCR beta sequences and approximately 280 Gb of sequence data. Around 320 gigabases of sequencing data and around 87 million unique TCR sequences were included in an early release covering under 650 HLA-typed donors. Of the roughly 400 genotyped donors, roughly 85% fell in the genetic ancestry cluster associated with self-reported Caucasian donors. The study aimed to test whether signatures of past pathogen exposure could be identified by cataloging public T cell receptors. The study used immunosequencing to profile the T cell repertoires of approximately 630 subjects and linked those repertoires to cytomegalovirus serostatus. In addition to the first cohort of 666 subjects, a separate validation cohort of approximately 120 different subjects was used. To predict cytomegalovirus infection status, the study combined high-throughput TCR immunosequencing, statistical association of individual TCRs with disease status, and machine learning. A later analysis re-examined previously published TCR beta repertoires from more than 550 donors and added high-resolution HLA genotyping to investigate patterns of TCR occurrence. Rather than drawing on any new phenotypic data, the later analysis identified candidate immune exposures from TCR beta sequences and the way those sequences occurred across donors. To decide whether each TCR beta V gene segment behaved as functional or pseudogenic, an earlier analysis of approximately 600 of the donors relied on high-throughput TCR beta sequencing. Donor age, sex, ethnicity and CMV serostatus were compiled alongside the repertoire data. In a later genetic analysis, genome-wide SNP genotypes for 398 of the 666 donors were used, and that subset was treated as a discovery cohort. Every repertoire in the discovery cohort had been generated on one and the same sequencing platform. Both class I and class II loci were covered by HLA typing, at four-digit resolution. Typing coverage differed by locus: A, B, C, DRB1 and DQB1 were typed in roughly 620-630 donors, DQA1 in roughly 510, DPA1 in some 570, and DPB1 in 450 to 490. Roughly 5 DR-DQ haplotypes were treated as single units for association and clustering because of strong linkage in the cohort. On average, 235,054 unique TCR beta nucleotide sequences were sequenced per donor among about 400 genotyped donors of the cohort, with roughly 18% of those sequences being non-productive.

Relative to germline, V is missing 2 bases and J is missing 5 bases, with 4 bases of the junction outside any gene match. CDR1 and CDR2 were assigned from the germline V gene (reference sequence) as GTSNPN and SVGIG. The cysteine opens and the phenylalanine closes a CDR3 of 14 amino acids. Of the read, only the CDR3 DNA is kept; its 42 bases are in frame from base 1. The library was obtained by the immunoSEQ multiplex PCR assay. The multiplex PCR relied on a mix of 60 forward primers for TCR Vbeta segments and 13 reverse primers for TCR Jbeta segments. The CDR3 region of rearranged TCR beta genes was amplified from genomic DNA with a multiplex PCR assay. The Illumina HiSeq System was used to sequence the amplified TCR beta libraries as 87-base-pair reads. The paper's data handling went like this. Across the 500 to 850 repertoires, a later analysis counted 60 million to 90 million unique TCR beta chains, roughly 11 million of which were shared by at least two donors. A nearest-neighbor algorithm error-corrected the raw reads and collapsed the reads into unique sequences, merging closely related sequences to remove PCR and sequencing errors. Alignment of CDR3 sequences to IMGT reference sequences was used to assign V, D and J gene segments. Each retained sequence needed at least a six-nucleotide match to both a V gene segment and a J gene segment. Rearrangements were classified as productive when the CDR3 lacked stop codons and remained in frame with V and J, and all other rearrangements were classified as non-productive. Following IMGT convention, CDR3 was defined as the stretch from the second conserved V-encoded cysteine to the conserved J-encoded phenylalanine. Sequences without an unambiguous match to a single V gene segment were excluded from the earlier analysis of approximately 600 of the donors. An earlier analysis of fewer than 750 of the donors called V segments functional above 56.7% productive rearrangements and segregating when the between-donor standard deviation exceeded 5%. A statistical classification framework was developed to diagnose cytomegalovirus status using the catalog of TCR beta chain sequences. In a later analysis, V and J genes were assigned by comparing TCR nucleotide sequences against IMGT/GENE-DB human TR gene sequences. The TCRdist pipeline was used in a later analysis to assign CDR3 sequences and most-parsimonious VDJ recombination scenarios. In a later analysis, every TCR beta chain was defined by the combination of its CDR3 amino acid sequence and its V-gene family, and reads without a unique V-gene family were dropped. In a later analysis, 450 to 600 highly shared, low-generation-probability nucleotide sequences were removed to address suspected cross-contamination and a sequencing artifact. In a later analysis, a clonal expansion index for each public chain was calculated from normalized within-repertoire ranks of inferred template counts. A later analysis computed generation probabilities with a VDJ recombination model fitted to out-of-frame rearrangements, and checked the results against IGoR. Hypergeometric tests were used in a later analysis to score TCR-TCR, TCR-HLA and TCR-CMV co-occurrence, with a repertoire-size bias correction applied to the TCR pairs. False discovery rates were estimated in a later analysis by permuting HLA or CMV assignments 20 times. A later analysis grouped co-occurring TCRs with DBSCAN, adding TCRdist sequence similarity when clustering within HLA-allele-positive subsets. Co-occurrence clustering excluded repertoires with fewer than 30,000 or more than 120,000 public chains, plus five with anomalous nucleotide sharing. The table comes from immuneACCESS by way of TCRdb, which keeps in-frame sequences with V and J called. Part of the clones is missing from these tables; in studies checked, under half for an unresolved V gene and the rest for unknown reasons. The DNA gave D and trimming, while V, J and clone size come from that table. In all, the sample holds about 110,000 clones, and approximately 70% of those were seen once. Approximately 8.6% of the sample lies in the top ten.

As regards this clone: The antigen it binds to is not known. No much larger clone is present one base from it, and per-base qualities are unavailable.

In total, over 600 healthy bone marrow donors made up the cohort. At the time of sampling, all cohort members were nominally healthy, though unrecorded immune exposures were likely present. The donor tested CMV seropositive, placing the donor among the 289 seropositive members of the cohort. Every donor gave a peripheral blood sample, and the peripheral blood mononuclear cells from that sample were used for TCR beta sequencing. Genomic DNA extraction from the blood cell samples was performed with the Qiagen DNeasy Blood Extraction Kit. Paper-wide results and their limitations: According to a later genetic analysis, donors in an Asian-associated ancestry cluster had fewer N-insertions in productive TCRs than the roughly 670-donor mean. In a later analysis, TCR association rates were found to vary across HLA loci, with the most associated TCRs seen for DRB1 alleles and the fewest for HLA-C alleles. Because HLA typing was missing for some donors at each locus, association tests included only the typed subset. Broadly in line with IMGT annotations, most TCR beta V segments showed up in productive rearrangements about 87% or about 30% of the time in an earlier analysis of several hundred of the donors. In a later analysis, HLA-associated TCR beta chains were found to be more clonally expanded and to have lower generation probabilities than equally common non-associated chains. Most CMV-associated TCR beta chains appeared to be HLA-restricted in a later analysis, and the HLA associations seemed to be driven largely by CMV exposure. In both the original and validation cohorts, the classifier was reported to diagnose cytomegalovirus status with high specificity and sensitivity. While some public TCRs were present in many individuals, most TCR sequences turned up only very rarely across donors. Some IMGT-functional V segments, including TRBV6-2 and TRBV6-3, could not be distinguished by the 87-base-pair reads and were therefore excluded. A cluster of highly shared sequence variants was judged likely to be a technical artifact of the sequencing pipeline. In a later analysis, 16,951 TCR beta sequences were associated with specific HLA alleles at a false discovery rate of 0.05. A further reported finding was that TCR beta sequences accurately predicted the HLA-A and HLA-B alleles for most subjects in the first cohort. Because counts were too low, roughly 16 rarely observed V segments, including chromosome 9 orphons, were excluded from the earlier analysis of several hundred of the donors. A total of fewer than 200 TCR beta chains were listed by the study as associated with cytomegalovirus. Only TCR beta chains were sequenced in this cohort, and the absence of alpha or paired-chain data limited detectable features. An association between a missense DCLRE1C variant and V-gene and J-gene trimming of TCR beta chains was found in a later genetic analysis and replicated in an independent cohort. A few of the identified cytomegalovirus-associated TCR beta chains were confirmed in vitro to be specific for cytomegalovirus antigens. The authors suggested that the approach could potentially be generalized to other disease states and immunological phenotypes. Sequencing depth was assumed to be roughly uniform across donors in the presence/absence analyses, though that assumption may not hold. Assigning TCR associations to individual alleles was difficult when HLA alleles, especially DR and DQ, strongly co-occurred. Correlated functional status among segregating V segments might be attributable to linkage disequilibrium, but an unknown experimental factor could not be ruled out. Immune exposure information for the cohort was limited to CMV serostatus. According to a later analysis, parvovirus B19, influenza, CMV and Epstein-Barr virus appeared linked to several top co-occurrence clusters.

The sequencing sample was made of PBMCs. The TCR originated in a man in his thirties or forties in good health and CMV-seropositive. In this chain, TRBV30 is recombined with TRBJ1-5; the junction holds 9 bases that match TRBD1. The DNA sequence is given as TGTGCCTGGAGTAGTGACAGGGGGGATCAGCCCCAGCATTTT. Its protein reads: CAWSSDRGDQPQHF.